This TCR beta chain was sequenced in a study of radiotherapy plus CTLA-4 blockade in lung cancer. About the study: There were objective responses in roughly 18% of patients, and over 25% had disease control.

Alongside CTLA-4 blockade with ipilimumab, patients with chemo-refractory metastatic non-small-cell lung cancer received focal radiation. Worth noting for this clone: Its antigen is as yet unknown.

Trimming stripped 2 bases from V and 9 bases from J, with 8 bases between. CDR1 and CDR2 (germline): SGHAT, FQNNGV. This CDR3 has 12 residues. Only in-frame clones appear in the TCRdb table, and some are missing; sequencing was by immunoSEQ multiplex PCR. The sample carries more than 25,000 clones, about 79% recorded once. Overall study findings and caveats: Per reports, early blood T cell clone dynamics, plus interferon-beta, forecast response most strongly. Peripheral blood showed expansion of tumor-derived TCR clones after radiotherapy and ipilimumab.

The TCR originated in a human donor with non-small cell lung cancer that progressed on radiotherapy plus ipilimumab. Sequences were derived from peripheral blood, sampled from a patient treated with radiotherapy plus ipilimumab. This sequence joins TRBV11-2 and TRBJ2-1; D uncertain. The CDR3: CASSLWPGEQFF. DNA for the CDR3: TGTGCCAGCAGCTTATGGCCGGGTGAGCAGTTCTTC.